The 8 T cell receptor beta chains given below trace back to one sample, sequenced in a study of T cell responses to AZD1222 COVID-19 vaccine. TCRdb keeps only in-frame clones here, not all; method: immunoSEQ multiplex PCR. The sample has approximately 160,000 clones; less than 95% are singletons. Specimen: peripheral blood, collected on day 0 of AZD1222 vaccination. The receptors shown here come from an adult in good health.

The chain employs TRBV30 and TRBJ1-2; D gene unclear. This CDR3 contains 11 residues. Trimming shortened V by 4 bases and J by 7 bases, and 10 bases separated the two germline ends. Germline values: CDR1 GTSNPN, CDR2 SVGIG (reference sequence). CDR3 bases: TGTGCCTGGAAAGAATTACTTGGCTACACCTTC. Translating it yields CAWKELLGYTF.

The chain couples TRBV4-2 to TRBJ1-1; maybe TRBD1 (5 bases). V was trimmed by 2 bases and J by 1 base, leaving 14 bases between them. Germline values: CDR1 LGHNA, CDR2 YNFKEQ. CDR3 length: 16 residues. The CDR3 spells CASSQHQGGENTEAFF. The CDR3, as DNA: TGTGCCAGCAGCCAACACCAGGGTGGGGAGAACACTGAAGCTTTCTTT.

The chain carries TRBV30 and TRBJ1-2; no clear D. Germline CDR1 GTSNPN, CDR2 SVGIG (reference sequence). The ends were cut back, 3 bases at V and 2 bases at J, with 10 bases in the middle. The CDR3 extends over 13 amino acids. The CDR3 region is CAWSPRRNYGYTF. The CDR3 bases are TGTGCCTGGAGCCCACGGAGGAACTATGGCTACACCTTC.

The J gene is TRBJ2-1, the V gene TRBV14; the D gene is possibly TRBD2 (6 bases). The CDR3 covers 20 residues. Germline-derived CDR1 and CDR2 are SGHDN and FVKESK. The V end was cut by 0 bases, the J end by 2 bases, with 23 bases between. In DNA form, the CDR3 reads TGTGCCAGCAGCCAAGATCCTATCCTCCTAGCGAGAATGGCCTACAATGAGCAGTTCTTC. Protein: CASSQDPILLARMAYNEQFF.

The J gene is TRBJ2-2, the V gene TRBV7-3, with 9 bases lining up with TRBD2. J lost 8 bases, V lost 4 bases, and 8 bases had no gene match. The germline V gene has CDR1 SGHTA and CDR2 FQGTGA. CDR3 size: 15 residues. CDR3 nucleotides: TGTGCCAGCAGCTCCTCCGCTAGCGGGGTTGGGGAGCTGTTTTTT. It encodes CASSSSASGVGELFF.

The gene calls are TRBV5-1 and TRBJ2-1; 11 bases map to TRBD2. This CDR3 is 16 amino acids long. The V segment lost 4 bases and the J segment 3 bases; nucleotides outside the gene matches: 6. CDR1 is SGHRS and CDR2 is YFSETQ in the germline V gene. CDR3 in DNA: TGCGCCAGCAGCACCGAACTAGCGGGAGTCTACAATGAGCAGTTCTTC. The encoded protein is CASSTELAGVYNEQFF.

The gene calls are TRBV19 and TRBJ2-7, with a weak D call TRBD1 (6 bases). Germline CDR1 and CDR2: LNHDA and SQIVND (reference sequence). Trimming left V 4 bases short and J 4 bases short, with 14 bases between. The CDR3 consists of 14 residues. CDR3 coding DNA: TGTGCCAGTAGTAAGGGGGACAACGCGTACGAGCAGTACTTC. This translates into CASSKGDNAYEQYF. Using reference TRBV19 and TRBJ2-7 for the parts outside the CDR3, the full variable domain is DGGITQSPKYLFRKEGQNVTLSCEQNLNHDAMYWYRQDPGQGLRLIYYSQIVNDFQKGDIAEGYSVSREKKESFPLTVTSAQKNPTAFYLCASSKGDNAYEQYFGPGTRLTVT.

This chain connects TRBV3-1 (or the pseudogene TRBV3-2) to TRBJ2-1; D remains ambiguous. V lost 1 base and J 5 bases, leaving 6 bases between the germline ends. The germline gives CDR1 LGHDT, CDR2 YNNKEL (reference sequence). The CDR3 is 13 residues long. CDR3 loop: CASSQVWDNEQFF. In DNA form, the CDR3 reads TGTGCCAGCAGCCAAGTCTGGGACAATGAGCAGTTCTTC.